The 4 T cell receptor beta chains reported below all come from one sample, sequenced in a study of blood T cell repertoires in COVID-19. Measured with immunoSEQ multiplex PCR; TCRdb has only the in-frame clones, and not every one. The sample contains about 160,000 clones, 65% to 85% of which appear only once. Sequencing was carried out using peripheral blood. These receptors came from an older woman with acute or convalescent COVID-19.

The chain joins TRBV10-3 to TRBJ1-5, with 9 bases identical to TRBD1. CDR1 is ENHRY, CDR2 SYGVKD, per germline. CDR3 length: 14 residues. The junction had 10 bases not matched to a gene; V was cut back by 10 bases and J by 6 bases. The CDR3 DNA follows: TGTGCCACCCAGGGACAGGGCGAGAGTCAGCCCCAGCATTTT. It specifies CATQGQGESQPQHF.

This rearrangement joins TRBV11-2 to TRBJ1-2; possibly TRBD1 for D (6 bases). Germline CDR1 is SGHAT and CDR2 is FQNNGV. This CDR3 has 16 amino acids. Trimming removed 1 base at V and 5 bases at J, with 17 bases between. CDR3 in amino acids: CASSLVPPGAGYGYTF. The CDR3 coding sequence is TGTGCCAGCAGCTTAGTTCCGCCAGGGGCTGGATATGGCTACACCTTC.

The chain couples TRBV7-9 to TRBJ2-7; 7 positions agree with TRBD1. The CDR3 has 15 residues. Germline-derived CDR1 and CDR2 are SEHNR and FQNEAQ (reference sequence). V lost 4 bases and J lost 0; bases outside the gene matches: 6. CDR3 sequence (DNA): TGTGCCAGCAGCTCCGGACAGGCGGCCTCCTACGAGCAGTACTTC. This gives the protein CASSSGQAASYEQYF.

This clone was seen a single time. The chain uses TRBV11-3 and TRBJ2-2; D is undetermined. V was shortened by 2 bases and J by 4 bases, with 8 bases between the two germline ends. CDR3 length: 14 residues. Germline V gene sequence: CDR1 SGHNT, CDR2 YENEEA. CDR3 in amino acids: CASSLLSGTGELFF. The CDR3 coding sequence is TGTGCCAGCAGCTTACTATCTGGCACCGGGGAGCTGTTTTTT.